This T cell receptor (beta chain) comes out of a study of T cell responses to AZD1222 COVID-19 vaccine. Points from the study as a whole: Repertoires were obtained solely post-peak T cell response.

V lost 5 bases to trimming and J lost 4 bases, with 11 bases between them. The CDR3 extends over 13 amino acids. CDR1 SGHTA and CDR2 FQGNSA come from the germline V gene. Repertoires were generated with immunoSEQ multiplex PCR, while TCRdb's copy carries only in-frame clones and drops some. The table shows 110,000 to 150,000 clones, with roughly 89% occurring only once. This clone was found a few times. Its specificity is unknown. V gene TRBV7-2 combines with J gene TRBJ1-1; unclear D gene. This receptor was obtained from an adult in good health. The sample consisted of peripheral blood, taken on day 0 of AZD1222 vaccination. The chain's CDR3 is CASSAAGSTEAFF. The CDR3 DNA reads as TGTGCCAGCAGCGCGGCCGGGAGCACTGAAGCTTTCTTT.